Below, one TCR beta chain is given with its context. The CDR3 spans 16 residues. Trimming took off 3 bases at V and 5 bases at J, with 16 bases between the two ends. The germline gives CDR1 SGHDN, CDR2 FVKESK. Regarding time point: sample taken at primary tumor resection. In each case, whole RNA from tumor, nontumor lung or frozen PBMC was sequenced unsorted. The data were taken from a study of spatial heterogeneity in lung cancer. Unique molecular identifiers tagged every individual TCR cDNA molecule. Each CDR3 protein is one row after TCRdb ran MiXCR on the 5' RACE reads. The table records 89,000 or so distinct CDR3 sequences, about 20% of them present only once.

This clonotype was obtained from a male donor with early-stage non-small cell lung cancer. The specimen comprised PBMCs, sampled at surgery. This chain joins TRBV14 and TRBJ2-2; D might be TRBD1 or TRBD2, each matching 6 bases. CDR3 protein: CASSHLPRGRTGELFF. DNA of the CDR3: TGTGCCAGCAGCCATCTCCCTAGGGGGAGGACCGGGGAGCTGTTTTTT. Together with reference TRBV14 and TRBJ2-2, the CDR3 gives the full variable domain: EAGVTQFPSHSVIEKGQTVTLRCDPISGHDNLYWYRRVMGKEIKFLLHFVKESKQDESGMPNNRFLAERTGGTYSTLKVQPAELEDSGVYFCASSHLPRGRTGELFFGEGSRLTVL.